This T cell receptor beta chain comes out of a study of blood T cells in healthy people across ages. General study points: Older individuals had lower TCR beta diversity per million T cells (the decline was roughly linear).

It was with a sample-barcoded 5' primer and a J-beta primer mix that a second PCR of about 6 to 12 cycles was run. TCRdb redid the calling of the 5' RACE reads with MiXCR, one entry per CDR3 protein. This table holds roughly 1,800,000 distinct CDR3 sequences, about 50% found once. The CDR3 length is 15 residues. The V segment lost 1 base and the J segment 6 bases; nucleotides outside the gene matches: 10. CDR1 is SQVTM and CDR2 is ANQGSEA in the germline V gene. About this clonotype: Its antigen is still unknown.

This sequence originates from a woman aged 40 to 49 in good health. The chain couples TRBV29-1 to TRBJ2-7, with 9 bases identical to TRBD1. Material: blood. The CDR3 coding sequence is TGCAGCGTTGAAGGGGTGACAGGGGGTCGTCGCGAGCAGTACTTC. Its translation is CSVEGVTGGRREQYF.